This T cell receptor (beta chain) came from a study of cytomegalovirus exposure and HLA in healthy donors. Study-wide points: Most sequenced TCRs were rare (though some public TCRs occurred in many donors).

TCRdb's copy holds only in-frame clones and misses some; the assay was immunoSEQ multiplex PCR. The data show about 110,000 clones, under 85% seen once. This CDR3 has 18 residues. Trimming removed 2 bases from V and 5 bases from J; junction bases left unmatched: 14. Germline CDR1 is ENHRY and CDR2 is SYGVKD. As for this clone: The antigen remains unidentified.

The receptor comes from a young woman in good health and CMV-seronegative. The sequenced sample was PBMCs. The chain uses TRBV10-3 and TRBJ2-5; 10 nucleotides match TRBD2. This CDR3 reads CAISEPASGGSSHETQYF. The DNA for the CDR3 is TGTGCCATCAGTGAGCCGGCTAGCGGGGGATCATCCCATGAGACCCAGTACTTC.